This is a list of T cell receptor beta chains from one sample in a study of T-cell memory formation after mild COVID-19. TCRdb reprocessed the 5' RACE reads via MiXCR and lists one record per CDR3 protein. The table shows about 110,000 distinct CDR3 sequences, with 15% to 20% occurring only once. Sequencing used PBMCs or a T cell subset sorted from them (not recorded which). These receptors were taken from an adult woman who had mild COVID-19 (a few samples of this study predate the infection). Cell type and time point are not known. CDR3s include the opening cysteine and the closing phenylalanine or tryptophan. Fields, in order: D gene, CDR3 length, V gene, clone size, J gene, CDR3 protein, CDR3 DNA. A D gene is named only where the DNA matches it firmly. Clone size appears in some rows only: once, few, many, or a class for an expanded clone.

TRBD1	12	TRBV29-1	-	TRBJ1-2	CSVGGTGEGYTF	TGCAGCGTTGGAGGGACAGGCGAAGGCTACACCTTC
TRBD1	15	TRBV12-3/TRBV12-4	few	TRBJ2-7	CASSFFHRGHYEQYF	TGTGCCAGCAGTTTCTTCCACAGGGGACACTACGAGCAGTACTTC
TRBD1	15	TRBV5-1	-	TRBJ2-7	CASSGSTGENYEQYF	TGCGCCAGCAGCGGCTCGACAGGGGAAAACTACGAGCAGTACTTC
-	14	TRBV7-9	-	TRBJ1-1	CASSPTGGNTEAFF	TGTGCCAGCAGCCCAACCGGGGGGAACACTGAAGCTTTCTTT
TRBD2	14	TRBV20-1	-	TRBJ2-2	CSARGGRDYAELFF	TGCAGTGCTAGGGGCGGGAGAGACTACGCGGAGCTGTTTTTT
-	14	TRBV12-3/TRBV12-4	-	TRBJ2-4	CASSALGLENIQYF	TGTGCCAGCAGTGCCCTCGGACTGGAAAACATTCAGTACTTC
-	15	TRBV6-5	-	TRBJ2-1	CASSYTGEGYNEQFF	TGTGCCAGCAGTTACACAGGGGAGGGTTACAATGAGCAGTTCTTC
TRBD1	14	TRBV12-3/TRBV12-4	few	TRBJ2-5	CASSTGVTRETQYF	TGTGCCAGCAGCACAGGGGTCACTAGAGAGACCCAGTACTTC
TRBD2	15	TRBV7-2	few	TRBJ2-3	CASSFGGALADTQYF	TGTGCCAGCAGCTTCGGGGGGGCCCTCGCAGATACGCAGTATTTT
TRBD1	14	TRBV7-6	few	TRBJ2-3	CASSSRQGVDTQYF	TGTGCCAGCAGCTCCCGACAGGGGGTCGATACGCAGTATTTT
TRBD2	18	TRBV4-1	-	TRBJ2-5	CASSRSNRLAGGQETQYF	TGCGCCAGCAGCCGGTCAAATCGGCTAGCGGGGGGCCAAGAGACCCAGTACTTC
TRBD1	15	TRBV7-6	many	TRBJ2-5	CASSTGQEARETQYF	TGTGCCAGCAGCACCGGACAGGAGGCGCGGGAGACCCAGTACTTC
-	13	TRBV5-1	few	TRBJ2-7	CASSLAMDYEQYF	TGCGCCAGCAGCTTGGCCATGGACTACGAGCAGTACTTC
-	13	TRBV25-1	few	TRBJ2-5	CASSETREETQYF	TGTGCCAGCAGTGAAACTAGGGAAGAGACCCAGTACTTC
TRBD1	16	TRBV30	-	TRBJ2-2	CAWSPTGTGYTGELFF	TGTGCCTGGAGTCCTACTGGGACAGGGTACACCGGGGAGCTGTTTTTT
TRBD2	14	TRBV11-2	-	TRBJ2-3	CASSLDRGGGTQYF	TGTGCCAGCAGCTTAGATAGGGGCGGGGGTACGCAGTATTTT
-	16	TRBV6-2/TRBV6-3	few	TRBJ2-1	CASSWGLSGPNNEQFF	TGTGCCAGCAGTTGGGGCTTGTCTGGGCCCAACAATGAGCAGTTCTTC
-	14	TRBV11-1	few	TRBJ1-1	CASSLVQGGTEAFF	TGTGCCAGCAGCTTAGTACAGGGTGGGACTGAAGCTTTCTTT
-	15	TRBV7-8	few	TRBJ2-1	CASSLSDPLDNEQFF	TGTGCCAGCAGCTTGTCGGACCCCTTGGACAATGAGCAGTTCTTC
-	15	TRBV7-2	few	TRBJ2-5	CASSPFWGAQETQYF	TGTGCCAGCAGCCCGTTTTGGGGGGCCCAAGAGACCCAGTACTTC
-	14	TRBV19	-	TRBJ2-1	CASSMQEPYNEQFF	TGTGCCAGTAGTATGCAAGAGCCCTACAATGAGCAGTTCTTC
TRBD1	15	TRBV20-1	once	TRBJ1-2	CSARWGTGGNYGYTF	TGCAGTGCTAGATGGGGGACAGGCGGAAACTATGGCTACACCTTC
TRBD1	20	TRBV3-1	-	TRBJ2-3	CASSRRPTYAGTGSADTQYF	TGTGCCAGCAGCCGCCGTCCCACCTATGCCGGGACAGGGTCGGCAGATACGCAGTATTTT
TRBD1	15	TRBV5-1	few	TRBJ1-1	CASSDITGGNTEAFF	TGCGCCAGCAGCGACATAACAGGGGGCAACACTGAAGCTTTCTTT
-	14	TRBV10-3	-	TRBJ2-2	CAIRGGENTGELFF	TGTGCCATCAGGGGTGGGGAGAACACCGGGGAGCTGTTTTTT
-	15	TRBV9	few	TRBJ2-1	CASSVLAESYNEQFF	TGTGCCAGCAGCGTACTAGCTGAATCCTACAATGAGCAGTTCTTC
TRBD2	12	TRBV27	few	TRBJ2-7	CASGDNSYEQYF	TGTGCTAGCGGGGATAATTCCTACGAGCAGTACTTC
TRBD1	19	TRBV7-9	-	TRBJ1-6	CASSLGGMGQGSYNSPLHF	TGTGCCAGCAGCTTAGGTGGCATGGGACAGGGGTCCTATAATTCACCCCTCCACTTT
-	15	TRBV10-3	few	TRBJ1-2	CAISESEGPNYGYTF	TGTGCCATCAGTGAGTCCGAGGGGCCGAACTATGGCTACACCTTC
TRBD1	17	TRBV6-6	few	TRBJ2-7	CASSYLARGTGAYEQYF	TGTGCCAGCAGTTATCTCGCGAGGGGGACAGGGGCGTACGAGCAGTACTTC
-	15	TRBV12-3/TRBV12-4	few	TRBJ1-2	CASSSGVRLNYGYTF	TGTGCCAGCAGTTCGGGTGTACGTCTCAACTATGGCTACACCTTC
TRBD1	16	TRBV7-9	-	TRBJ1-1	CASSRLGTAMNTEAFF	TGTGCCAGCAGCCGACTGGGGACAGCGATGAACACTGAAGCTTTCTTT
-	14	TRBV27	few	TRBJ1-1	CASSLAPMNTEAFF	TGTGCCAGCAGTTTGGCCCCCATGAACACTGAAGCTTTCTTT
-	13	TRBV20-1	-	TRBJ1-2	CSARGGPSTGYTF	TGCAGTGCTAGAGGGGGGCCCTCTACGGGCTACACCTTC
-	14	TRBV6-2/TRBV6-3	-	TRBJ1-1	CASSYSRGGPEAFF	TGTGCCAGCAGTTACTCGAGGGGAGGACCTGAAGCTTTCTTT
TRBD2	13	TRBV12-3/TRBV12-4	-	TRBJ2-3	CASSSTSGDTQYF	TGTGCCAGCAGTTCGACTAGCGGGGATACGCAGTATTTT
-	17	TRBV7-9	few	TRBJ1-5	CASSLAVDFNSNQPQHF	TGTGCCAGCAGCTTAGCGGTCGATTTTAATAGCAATCAGCCCCAGCATTTT
-	13	TRBV7-9	-	TRBJ2-3	CASSLGPIDTQYF	TGTGCCAGCAGCTTAGGTCCCATCGATACGCAGTATTTT
TRBD1	15	TRBV6-6	many	TRBJ2-7	CASSIGTGVRYEQYF	TGTGCCAGCAGCATCGGGACAGGGGTTCGGTACGAGCAGTACTTC